The 19 T cell receptor beta chains in this list originate from one sample, sequenced in a study of blood T cell repertoires in COVID-19. Data came from immunoSEQ multiplex PCR; TCRdb stores just in-frame clones and leaves some out. Of roughly 310,000 clones listed, about 92% were seen once; the top ten hold 2% to 3%. Sequenced: PBMCs or T cells enriched from blood (not recorded which). These receptors were obtained from a man in his sixties who had recovered from COVID-19.

The chain carries TRBV15 and TRBJ1-1; D is undetermined. This CDR3 spans 14 amino acids. Deletions cut 3 bases from V and 4 bases from J, with 12 bases between. The germline gives CDR1 LNHNV, CDR2 YYDKDF (reference sequence). CDR3 coding DNA: TGTGCCACCAGCAGGGTCAGTCCTGGCACTGAAGCTTTCTTT. Translation gives CATSRVSPGTEAFF. Full variable domain (outside the CDR3, taken from reference TRBV15 and TRBJ1-1): DAMVIQNPRYQVTQFGKPVTLSCSQTLNHNVMYWYQQKSSQAPKLLFHYYDKDFNNEADTPDNFQSRRPNTSFCFLDIRSPGLGDTAMYLCATSRVSPGTEAFFGQGTRLTVV.

The chain joins TRBV19 to TRBJ1-2; D gene unclear. Germline V gene lookup returns CDR1 LNHDA and CDR2 SQIVND (reference sequence). CDR3 size: 13 residues. V was pared by 5 bases and J by 7 bases, with 14 bases between. The CDR3 bases are TGTGCCAGTAGTCTCCTTGAGGTTCCTGGCTACACCTTC. Protein: CASSLLEVPGYTF.

This clone was counted a few times. This chain uses TRBV6-2 or TRBV6-3 with TRBJ1-1; D remains ambiguous. CDR3 length: 15 residues. Germline assignment: CDR1 MNHEY and CDR2 SVGEGT. Trimming took 3 bases from V and 6 from J, leaving 17 bases between them. The CDR3 DNA is TGTGCCAGCAGTTATTGGAGCTTAACGTCCCCTGAAGCTTTCTTT. Translation gives CASSYWSLTSPEAFF.

The J gene is TRBJ2-3, the V gene TRBV19; TRBD2 is a possible D gene (6 bases). Germline V CDR1 and CDR2: LNHDA, SQIVND (reference sequence). V was cut by 4 bases and J by 5 bases, with 19 bases left in between. The CDR3 covers 16 residues. CDR3 in amino acids: CASSKETGTGGDTQYF. CDR3 sequence (DNA): TGTGCCAGTAGTAAAGAAACCGGGACCGGGGGAGATACGCAGTATTTT.

This clone turned up a few times. The CDR3 spells CASSPGRSYEQYF. As DNA, the CDR3 is TGTGCCAGCAGCCCCGGGAGGAGCTACGAGCAGTACTTC. The gene calls are TRBV3-1 (or the pseudogene TRBV3-2) and TRBJ2-7; 7 nucleotides align to TRBD2. V lost 4 bases, J lost 3 bases, and 3 bases stayed unmatched. Germline loops: CDR1 LGHDT, CDR2 YNNKEL (reference sequence). The CDR3 covers 13 residues.

The chain couples TRBV24-1 to TRBJ1-5, with TRBD1 matching over 8 bases. This CDR3 region has 15 residues. V was clipped by 7 bases and J by 9 bases; unmatched bases: 13. Germline V lookup: CDR1 KGHDR, CDR2 SFDVKD. Here the CDR3 reads CATSRTGTSWGPQHF. The CDR3 coding sequence is TGTGCCACCAGCAGGACAGGGACGAGCTGGGGGCCCCAGCATTTT.

This chain uses TRBV27 with TRBJ1-2; D gene ambiguous. Germline V CDR1 and CDR2: MNHEY, SMNVEV (reference sequence). V was pared by 3 bases and J by 4 bases, with 12 bases between. The CDR3 length is 14 residues. The CDR3 DNA is TGTGCCAGCAGTTTCCGGGCCGAGGGCTATGGCTACACCTTC. This gives the protein CASSFRAEGYGYTF.

The chain has TRBV6-6 and TRBJ1-5, with 8 nucleotides matching TRBD1. The CDR3 spans 16 residues. The germline V gene encodes CDR1 MNHNY and CDR2 SVGAGI (reference sequence). V dropped 6 bases and J dropped 7; count of bases not matched to a gene: 14. CDR3 in DNA: TGTGCCAGCAGCAACCTTGCCAGGGGGCTCGAGCAGCCCCAGCATTTT. Its protein is CASSNLARGLEQPQHF.

Only one count was recorded for this clone. The V call is TRBV3-1 (or the pseudogene TRBV3-2), the J call TRBJ2-1; 12 bases align to TRBD2. The germline V gene encodes CDR1 LGHDT and CDR2 YNNKEL (reference sequence). The CDR3 runs to 14 residues. V shed 0 bases and J 11 bases; nucleotides not matched to a gene: 2. The CDR3 sequence is CASSQELAGGKQFF. CDR3 coding DNA: TGTGCCAGCAGCCAAGAACTAGCGGGAGGAAAGCAGTTCTTC.

The chain combines TRBV12-5 with TRBJ1-2; D is ambiguous. The CDR3 is 15 residues long. CDR1 and CDR2 from the germline V gene are LGHNT and FRNRAP. V was trimmed by 0 bases and J by 2 bases, leaving 10 bases between them. The CDR3 bases are TGTGCTAGTGGTTTGGTACTCGGCGGAAACTATGGCTACACCTTC. It yields the protein CASGLVLGGNYGYTF.

The chain has TRBV29-1 and TRBJ2-1; 12 bases line up with TRBD1. The CDR3 is made up of 12 amino acids. Per germline, CDR1 SQVTM and CDR2 ANQGSEA. Losses at the gene ends were 6 bases for V and 10 bases for J; bases not matched to a gene: 4. The CDR3 loop is CSVGDRGLEQFF. The CDR3 nucleotides are TGCAGCGTGGGGGACAGGGGGCTCGAGCAGTTCTTC.

The chain recombines TRBV5-1 with TRBJ1-6; 12 nucleotides align to TRBD1. The germline V gene encodes CDR1 SGHRS and CDR2 YFSETQ. The length of the CDR3 is 18 residues. With 0 bases clipped from V and 7 bases from J, the junction kept 8 bases outside the gene matches. The CDR3 nucleotides read TGCGCCAGCAGCTTGGGGGAGTCCGGGACAGGGGGCAATTCACCCCTCCACTTT. Its protein is CASSLGESGTGGNSPLHF. The full variable domain, its missing parts supplied by reference TRBV5-1 and TRBJ1-6, is KAGVTQTPRYLIKTRGQQVTLSCSPISGHRSVSWYQQTPGQGLQFLFEYFSETQRNKGNFPGRFSGRQFSNSRSEMNVSTLELGDSALYLCASSLGESGTGGNSPLHFGNGTRLTVT.

V and J are TRBV12-5 and TRBJ1-3; no definite D call. The CDR3 extends over 13 amino acids. Germline V lookup: CDR1 LGHNT, CDR2 FRNRAP. The germline V and J ends were trimmed by 7 bases and 1 base, with 8 bases remaining between them. CDR3 in DNA: TGTGCTAGTGATGGGAGTTCTGGAAACACCATATATTTT. Translation: CASDGSSGNTIYF. Complete variable domain (other parts from reference TRBV12-5 and TRBJ1-3): DARVTQTPRHKVTEMGQEVTMRCQPILGHNTVFWYRQTMMQGLELLAYFRNRAPLDDSGMPKDRFSAEMPDATLATLKIQPSEPRDSAVYFCASDGSSGNTIYFGEGSWLTVV.

The CDR3 loop reads CSSGGGGDEQFF. The CDR3 DNA follows: TGCAGCTCCGGTGGCGGCGGGGATGAGCAGTTCTTC. The chain carries TRBV29-1 and TRBJ2-1, with D possibly TRBD2 on 6 matching bases. Germline assignment: CDR1 SQVTM and CDR2 ANQGSEA. V lost 8 bases, J lost 8 bases, and 16 bases lay in between. CDR3 length: 12 residues.

The rearrangement uses TRBV29-1 and TRBJ2-5; 10 positions agree with TRBD1. The ends lost 7 bases at V and 2 bases at J; junction bases unmatched: 10. This CDR3 comprises 15 residues. Germline V lookup: CDR1 SQVTM, CDR2 ANQGSEA. The chain's CDR3 is CSGGRGTGVQETQYF. As DNA, the CDR3 is TGCAGCGGTGGACGCGGGACAGGGGTGCAAGAGACCCAGTACTTC.

In its sample, this clone was seen a few times. The chain is built from TRBV30 and TRBJ1-2, with 7 bases that match TRBD1. The CDR3 has 12 residues. V was pared by 3 bases and J by 6 bases, with 4 bases of the junction left unmatched. Germline V lookup: CDR1 GTSNPN, CDR2 SVGIG (reference sequence). CDR3 sequence reads: CAWSQGGDGYTF. CDR3 nucleotides: TGTGCCTGGAGCCAGGGGGGAGATGGCTACACCTTC. Filled out from reference TRBV30 and TRBJ1-2, the complete variable domain reads SQTIHQWPATLVQPVGSPLSLECTVEGTSNPNLYWYRQAAGRGLQLLFYSVGIGQISSEVPQNLSASRPQDRQFILSSKKLLLSDSGFYLCAWSQGGDGYTFGSGTRLTVV.

V usage is TRBV9 and J usage is TRBJ1-6; tentative D call: TRBD1 (5 bases). The CDR3 runs 14 residues. The germline CDR1 and CDR2 sequences are SGDLS and YYNGEE. The V end was cut by 0 bases, the J end by 9 bases, with 10 bases between. CDR3 nucleotides: TGTGCCAGCAGCGTAGTGGACACCCGTTCACCCCTCCACTTT. Amino acid sequence: CASSVVDTRSPLHF.

The chain recombines TRBV5-5 with TRBJ1-5; the match to TRBD1 covers 7 bases. CDR1 and CDR2 from the germline V gene are SGHKS and YYEKEE (reference sequence). V was clipped by 4 bases and J by 0 bases; unmatched bases: 1. CDR3 size: 14 residues. The CDR3: CASSRDSSNQPQHF. DNA for the CDR3: TGTGCCAGCAGCCGGGACAGTAGCAATCAGCCCCAGCATTTT.

The chain has TRBV18 and TRBJ2-7; 15 positions match TRBD2. The CDR3 covers 15 residues. The junction had 3 bases not matched to a gene; V was cut back by 5 bases and J by 4 bases. The germline V gene has CDR1 KGHSH and CDR2 LQKENI. The CDR3 sequence is CASSTGTSGGYEQYF. CDR3 DNA: TGTGCCAGCTCAACGGGGACTAGCGGGGGGTACGAGCAGTACTTC.